One and the same sample provided the 25 T cell receptor beta chains below, sequenced in a study of blood T cell repertoires in COVID-19. Here immunoSEQ multiplex PCR was the method, and the copy in TCRdb shows in-frame clones only, minus some. The sample lists some 50,000 clones; about nine tenths were seen once. The specimen was peripheral blood. Source of these receptors: a man aged 40-49 years with acute or convalescent COVID-19.

V gene TRBV7-3 combines with J gene TRBJ2-3; 10 bases fit TRBD2. CDR1 and CDR2 (germline): SGHTA, FQGTGA. This CDR3 contains 17 residues. After removal of 5 bases from V and 6 bases from J, the junction contained 14 bases not matched to a gene. CDR3 in DNA: TGTGCCAGCAGCCCTCAACCCCCCCTAGCGGGAGTGGATACGCAGTATTTT. Translating gives CASSPQPPLAGVDTQYF.

The chain couples TRBV24-1 to TRBJ2-1, with 12 bases aligning to TRBD2. Germline V gene lookup returns CDR1 KGHDR and CDR2 SFDVKD. The V and J ends lost 6 bases and 3 bases, in that order; junction bases with no gene match: 2. The CDR3 length is 15 residues. CDR3 amino acids: CATSKLAGGYNEQFF. CDR3 nucleotides: TGTGCCACCAGTAAACTAGCGGGAGGCTACAATGAGCAGTTCTTC.

V usage is TRBV10-3 and J usage is TRBJ1-1; D perhaps matches TRBD1 (6 bases). The CDR3 is made up of 12 amino acids. Germline-derived CDR1 and CDR2 are ENHRY and SYGVKD. V lost 3 bases and J lost 7, with 9 bases in between. CDR3 sequence reads: CAISEVRGEAFF. Here the CDR3 DNA reads TGTGCCATCAGTGAAGTCAGGGGTGAAGCTTTCTTT.

The rearrangement joins TRBV12-3 or TRBV12-4 to TRBJ2-1; D ambiguous. The CDR3 length is 13 residues. V shed 7 bases and J shed 6 bases, with 13 bases lying between them. The CDR3 bases are TGTGCCAGCACCACCCGGGTCGGCAATGAGCAGTTCTTC. Translating it yields CASTTRVGNEQFF.

V and J are TRBV7-2 and TRBJ2-1, with 9 bases that match TRBD2. V shed 5 bases and J 3 bases; nucleotides not matched to a gene: 8. Germline assignment: CDR1 SGHTA and CDR2 FQGNSA. The CDR3 length is 16 residues. Written as DNA, the CDR3 is TGTGCCAGCAGCCGTCGGGCTAGCGGGGACTACAATGAGCAGTTCTTC. It specifies CASSRRASGDYNEQFF.

This sequence joins TRBV5-1 and TRBJ2-3; 9 nucleotides line up with TRBD2. The CDR3 is 16 amino acids. Germline lookup yields CDR1 SGHRS and CDR2 YFSETQ. Trimming took 2 bases from V and 0 from J; bases not matched to a gene: 4. As DNA, the CDR3 is TGCGCCAGCAGCTTTCTAGCGGGGACTAGCACAGATACGCAGTATTTT. Protein sequence: CASSFLAGTSTDTQYF.

This rearrangement joins TRBV4-1 to TRBJ1-4; D ambiguous. The CDR3 totals 15 residues. V lost 0 bases, J lost 5 bases, and 10 bases lay in between. The germline V gene encodes CDR1 MGHRA and CDR2 YSYEKL. The CDR3: CASSQDSGKNEKLFF. DNA for the CDR3: TGCGCCAGCAGCCAAGATTCGGGGAAGAATGAAAAACTGTTTTTT.

This clone came up once. J is TRBJ1-2 and V is TRBV2, with 11 bases aligning to TRBD1. The length of the CDR3 is 14 residues. Germline lookup yields CDR1 SNHLY and CDR2 FYNNEI. Germline trimming cut 6 bases from V and 8 bases from J; bases unmatched to any gene: 8. The DNA for the CDR3 is TGTGCCAGCAGCCCCGGACAGGGGGCTTGGGGCTACACCTTC. Its protein is CASSPGQGAWGYTF.

The DNA for the CDR3 is TGCGCCAGCAGCGTAGAGAACTCCTACGAGCAGTACTTC. This codes for CASSVENSYEQYF. V and J are TRBV5-1 and TRBJ2-7; D remains ambiguous. Trimming cost V 4 bases and J 0 bases, with 8 bases left between them. Germline assignment: CDR1 SGHRS and CDR2 YFSETQ. There are 13 residues in the CDR3.

This sequence joins TRBV5-1 and TRBJ2-6; D not resolved. Germline CDR1 SGHRS, CDR2 YFSETQ. V lost 0 bases, J lost 1 base, and 8 bases lay in between. The CDR3 has 16 residues. The CDR3 DNA reads as TGCGCCAGCAGCTTGGAGGTCGGGTCTGGGGCCAACGTCCTGACTTTC. Its translation: CASSLEVGSGANVLTF.

This clone has only a few counts. This chain joins TRBV19 and TRBJ1-5, with D unclear. The CDR3 loop spans 12 amino acids. Germline V gene lookup returns CDR1 LNHDA and CDR2 SQIVND (reference sequence). V lost 7 bases, J lost 7 bases, and 11 bases lay in between. In DNA, the CDR3 is TGTGCCAGTATGTCGCCTCGGCAGCCCCAGCATTTT. Its protein product is CASMSPRQPQHF.

In its sample, this clone was seen once. The chain has TRBV19 and TRBJ1-5, with unresolved D. V was trimmed by 3 bases and J by 0 bases, leaving 9 bases between them. The CDR3 contains 15 residues. From germline, CDR1 is LNHDA and CDR2 SQIVND (reference sequence). The CDR3 region is CASSMAPYSNQPQHF. CDR3 DNA sequence: TGTGCCAGTAGTATGGCACCGTATAGCAATCAGCCCCAGCATTTT.

J is TRBJ2-7 and V is TRBV25-1; 10 bases agree with TRBD1. This CDR3 region has 15 residues. Trimming at V came to 3 bases and at J to 2 bases, leaving 4 bases not matched to a gene. Germline assignment: CDR1 MGHDK and CDR2 SYGVNS. This chain's CDR3 is CASSEGQGSTYEQYF. DNA of the CDR3: TGTGCCAGCAGTGAGGGACAGGGGTCTACCTACGAGCAGTACTTC.

A few counts support this clone. The genes are TRBV7-2 and TRBJ1-2; TRBD1 matches at 9 bases. This CDR3 region has 16 residues. Germline trimming cut 4 bases from V and 2 bases from J; bases unmatched to any gene: 8. Germline CDR1 SGHTA, CDR2 FQGNSA. The CDR3 sequence: CASSSHSGTGNYGYTF. The CDR3 nucleotides are TGTGCCAGCAGCTCGCATTCCGGGACAGGGAACTATGGCTACACCTTC.

The rearrangement links TRBV28 to TRBJ1-2, with 8 bases aligning to TRBD1. In germline, CDR1 is MDHEN, CDR2 SYDVKM. There are 13 residues in the CDR3. V lost 7 bases, J lost 6 bases, and 7 bases stayed unmatched. Written as DNA, the CDR3 is TGTGCCAGCACCCCGGACAGGGCCCATGGCTACACCTTC. It encodes CASTPDRAHGYTF.

The chain recombines TRBV19 with TRBJ1-1; D unresolved. Per germline, CDR1 LNHDA and CDR2 SQIVND (reference sequence). V shed 5 bases and J shed 12 bases, with 16 bases lying between them. The length of the CDR3 is 12 residues. The CDR3 spells CASSEVRVRPFF. The CDR3 DNA reads TGTGCCAGTAGTGAAGTGAGGGTACGACCTTTCTTT.

This clone has just a few counts. This chain joins TRBV5-6 and TRBJ1-2, with 8 bases lining up with TRBD1. CDR1 is SGHDT, CDR2 YYEEEE, per germline. This CDR3 comprises 14 residues. J lost 8 bases, V lost 6 bases, and 12 bases had no gene match. CDR3 DNA sequence: TGTGCCAGCATCGCGGGCTGGACAGGGCGCGGCTACACCTTC. As protein: CASIAGWTGRGYTF.

This clone was recorded once. V usage is TRBV5-1 and J usage is TRBJ1-2; 10 bases line up with TRBD1. The CDR3 has 19 residues. Germline loops: CDR1 SGHRS, CDR2 YFSETQ. V shed 3 bases, J shed 0 bases, and the junction held 14 bases outside the gene matches. CDR3 DNA: TGCGCCAGCAGCTCGACGGGGACAGGGGCGAAAAAAGCTAACTATGGCTACACCTTC. This gives the protein CASSSTGTGAKKANYGYTF.

The gene calls are TRBV2 and TRBJ2-1, with no clear D. The CDR3 is made up of 12 amino acids. V shed 5 bases and J shed 12 bases, with 14 bases lying between them. Germline loops: CDR1 SNHLY, CDR2 FYNNEI. CDR3 DNA sequence: TGTGCCAGCAGTAGACTGGAACGGGTGCAGTTCTTC. Its protein is CASSRLERVQFF.

The chain employs TRBV5-6 and TRBJ1-2; 8 nucleotides align to TRBD1. Germline lookup yields CDR1 SGHDT and CDR2 YYEEEE. V trimming: 2 bases; J trimming: 2 bases; junction bases outside the gene matches: 5. The CDR3 is 15 residues long. CDR3 nucleotides: TGTGCCAGCAGCTTCGGGACAGGAACCAACTATGGCTACACCTTC. This translates into CASSFGTGTNYGYTF.

V usage is TRBV4-1 and J usage is TRBJ1-5; 7 bases agree with TRBD1. Germline assignment: CDR1 MGHRA and CDR2 YSYEKL. This CDR3 is built from 15 residues. The V and J ends lost 3 bases and 5 bases, in that order; junction bases with no gene match: 7. The CDR3 sequence is CASSQTGTVDQPQHF. CDR3 nucleotides: TGCGCCAGCAGCCAGACCGGGACAGTGGATCAGCCCCAGCATTTT.

CDR3 nucleotides: TGTGCCAGCAGTGAAGCCCCCACAGGGGTCCAAGAGACCCAGTACTTC. Translation gives CASSEAPTGVQETQYF. The chain is built from TRBV2 and TRBJ2-5, with 7 positions matching TRBD1. This CDR3 is built from 16 residues. Trimming cost V 0 bases and J 1 base; bases outside gene matches: 5. Per the germline V gene, CDR1 is SNHLY and CDR2 is FYNNEI. Supplemented by reference TRBV2 and TRBJ2-5, the full variable domain reads EPEVTQTPSHQVTQMGQEVILRCVPISNHLYFYWYRQILGQKVEFLVSFYNNEISEKSEIFDDQFSVERPDGSNFTLKIRSTKLEDSAMYFCASSEAPTGVQETQYFGPGTRLLVL.

The V and J genes are TRBV3-1 (or the pseudogene TRBV3-2) and TRBJ2-7, with 10 bases fitting TRBD2. Trimming at V came to 1 base and at J to 4 bases, leaving 4 bases not matched to a gene. The CDR3 is 15 residues long. Germline V CDR1 and CDR2: LGHDT, YNNKEL (reference sequence). The CDR3 here is CASSQGIAGGYEQYF. The CDR3 bases are TGTGCCAGCAGCCAAGGAATAGCGGGAGGATACGAGCAGTACTTC.

The chain recombines TRBV4-3 with TRBJ2-2; TRBD1 might be the D (6 bases). This CDR3 spans 15 amino acids. Germline-derived CDR1 and CDR2 are LGHNA and YSLEER. V was clipped by 3 bases and J by 5 bases, with 13 bases between them. CDR3 loop: CASSQGTPGTGELFF. CDR3 in DNA: TGCGCCAGCAGCCAGGGGACACCCGGGACCGGGGAGCTGTTTTTT.

The CDR3 DNA sequence: TGTGCCAGCAGCGAATCCGGGGTCTCCTACAATGAGCAGTTCTTC. It encodes CASSESGVSYNEQFF. The J gene is TRBJ2-1, the V gene TRBV3-1 (or the pseudogene TRBV3-2); possibly TRBD2 for D (5 bases). Deletions cut 5 bases from V and 0 bases from J, with 11 bases between. This CDR3 contains 15 residues. CDR1 is LGHDT and CDR2 is YNNKEL in the germline V gene (reference sequence).